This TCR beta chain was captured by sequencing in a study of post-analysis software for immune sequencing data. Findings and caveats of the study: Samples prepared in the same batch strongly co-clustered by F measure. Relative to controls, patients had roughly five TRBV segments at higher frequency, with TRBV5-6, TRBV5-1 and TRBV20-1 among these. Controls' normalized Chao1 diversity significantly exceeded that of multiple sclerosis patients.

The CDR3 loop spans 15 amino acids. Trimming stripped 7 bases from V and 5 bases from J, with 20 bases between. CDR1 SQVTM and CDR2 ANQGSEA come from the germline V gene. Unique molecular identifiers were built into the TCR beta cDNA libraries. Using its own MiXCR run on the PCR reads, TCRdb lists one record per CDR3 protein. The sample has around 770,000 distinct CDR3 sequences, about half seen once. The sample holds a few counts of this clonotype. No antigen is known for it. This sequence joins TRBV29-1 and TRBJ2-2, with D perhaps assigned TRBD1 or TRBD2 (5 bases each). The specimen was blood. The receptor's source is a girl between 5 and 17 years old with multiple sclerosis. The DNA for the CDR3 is TGCAGCGCCCGAGGGCAGGGAATGGGGACCGGGGAGCTGTTTTTT. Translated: CSARGQGMGTGELFF.